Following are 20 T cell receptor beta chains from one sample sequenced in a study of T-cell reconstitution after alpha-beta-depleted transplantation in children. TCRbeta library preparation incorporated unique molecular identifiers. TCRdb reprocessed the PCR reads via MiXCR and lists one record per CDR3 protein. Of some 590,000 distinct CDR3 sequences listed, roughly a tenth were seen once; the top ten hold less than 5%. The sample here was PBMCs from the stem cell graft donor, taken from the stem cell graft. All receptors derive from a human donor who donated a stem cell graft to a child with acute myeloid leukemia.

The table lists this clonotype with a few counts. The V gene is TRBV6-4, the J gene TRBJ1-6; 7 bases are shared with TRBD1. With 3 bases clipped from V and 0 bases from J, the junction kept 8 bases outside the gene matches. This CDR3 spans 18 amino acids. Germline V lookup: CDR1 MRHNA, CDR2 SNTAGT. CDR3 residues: CASSEVGTVSSYNSPLHF. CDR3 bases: TGTGCCAGCAGTGAAGTCGGGACAGTCAGCTCCTATAATTCACCCCTCCACTTT.

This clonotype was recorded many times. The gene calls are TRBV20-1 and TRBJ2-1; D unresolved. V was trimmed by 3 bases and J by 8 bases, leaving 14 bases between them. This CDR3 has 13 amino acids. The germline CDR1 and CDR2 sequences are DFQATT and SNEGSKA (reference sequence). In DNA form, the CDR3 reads TGCAGTGCTAGGGCCGTCCTGCTCGATGAGCAGTTCTTC. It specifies CSARAVLLDEQFF.

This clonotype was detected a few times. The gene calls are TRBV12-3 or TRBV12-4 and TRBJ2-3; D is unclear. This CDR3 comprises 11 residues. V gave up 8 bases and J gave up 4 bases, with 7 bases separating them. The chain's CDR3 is CASRRADTQYF. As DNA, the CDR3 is TGTGCCAGCCGTAGGGCAGATACGCAGTATTTT.

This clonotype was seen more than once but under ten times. The CDR3 here is CASSDRTSGRRSTQYF. DNA of the CDR3: TGTGCCAGCAGTGACCGGACTAGCGGGAGGAGAAGTACGCAGTATTTT. This chain connects TRBV6-4 to TRBJ2-3, with 14 bases that match TRBD2. The CDR3 runs to 16 residues. The germline CDR1 and CDR2 sequences are MRHNA and SNTAGT. V shed 2 bases and J 8 bases; nucleotides not matched to a gene: 6.

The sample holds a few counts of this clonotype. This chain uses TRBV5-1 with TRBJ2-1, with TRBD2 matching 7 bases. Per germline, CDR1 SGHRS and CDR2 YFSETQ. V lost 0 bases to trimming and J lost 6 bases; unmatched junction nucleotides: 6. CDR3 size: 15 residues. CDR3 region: CASSLAGLGSNEQFF. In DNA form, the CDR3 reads TGCGCCAGCAGCTTGGCAGGACTAGGTAGCAATGAGCAGTTCTTC.

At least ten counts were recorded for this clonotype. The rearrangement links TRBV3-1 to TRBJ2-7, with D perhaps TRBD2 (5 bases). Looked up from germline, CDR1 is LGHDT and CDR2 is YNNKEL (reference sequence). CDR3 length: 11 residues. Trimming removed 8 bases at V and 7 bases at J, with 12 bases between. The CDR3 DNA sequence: TGTGCCAGCGCCGGGCCGGGGGAGCAGTACTTC. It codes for CASAGPGEQYF.

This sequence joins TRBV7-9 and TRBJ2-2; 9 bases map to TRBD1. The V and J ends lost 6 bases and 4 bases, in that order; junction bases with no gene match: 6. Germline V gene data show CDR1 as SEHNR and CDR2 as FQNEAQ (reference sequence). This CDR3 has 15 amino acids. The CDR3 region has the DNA TGTGCCAGCAGTTCAGGACAGGGGAGCACCGGGGAGCTGTTTTTT. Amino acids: CASSSGQGSTGELFF.

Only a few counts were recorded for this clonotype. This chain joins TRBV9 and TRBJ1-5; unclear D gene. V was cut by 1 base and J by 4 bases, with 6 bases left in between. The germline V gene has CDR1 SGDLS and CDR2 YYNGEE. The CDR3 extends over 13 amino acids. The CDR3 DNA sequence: TGTGCCAGCAGCGTAAGAGGTAATCAGCCCCAGCATTTT. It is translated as CASSVRGNQPQHF.

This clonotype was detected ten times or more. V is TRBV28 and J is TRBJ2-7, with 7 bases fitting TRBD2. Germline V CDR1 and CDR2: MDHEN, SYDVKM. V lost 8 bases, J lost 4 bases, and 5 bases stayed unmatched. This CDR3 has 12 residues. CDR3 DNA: TGTGCCAGCTCTAGCGGAAAATACGAGCAGTACTTC. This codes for CASSSGKYEQYF.

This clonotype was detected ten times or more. The CDR3 DNA is TGTGCCAGCAGCCAGCAGACTGGCAGCACAGATACGCAGTATTTT. The encoded protein is CASSQQTGSTDTQYF. The gene calls are TRBV7-2 and TRBJ2-3; D is unresolved. The CDR3 is 15 residues long. From germline, CDR1 is SGHTA and CDR2 FQGNSA. Trimming left V 5 bases short and J 0 bases short, with 12 bases between.

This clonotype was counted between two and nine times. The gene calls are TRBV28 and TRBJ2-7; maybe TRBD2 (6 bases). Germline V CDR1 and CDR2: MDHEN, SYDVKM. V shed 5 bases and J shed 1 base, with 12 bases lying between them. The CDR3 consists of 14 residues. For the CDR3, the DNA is TGTGCCAGCAGTGACCCGGGGGTATCCTACGAGCAGTACTTC. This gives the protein CASSDPGVSYEQYF.

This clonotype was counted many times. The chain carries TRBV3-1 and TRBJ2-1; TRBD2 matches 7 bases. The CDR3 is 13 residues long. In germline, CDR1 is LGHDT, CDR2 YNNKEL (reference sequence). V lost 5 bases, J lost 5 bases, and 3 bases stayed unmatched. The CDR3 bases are TGTGCCAGCAGCGCCCGGGGGGACAATGAGCAGTTCTTC. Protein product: CASSARGDNEQFF.

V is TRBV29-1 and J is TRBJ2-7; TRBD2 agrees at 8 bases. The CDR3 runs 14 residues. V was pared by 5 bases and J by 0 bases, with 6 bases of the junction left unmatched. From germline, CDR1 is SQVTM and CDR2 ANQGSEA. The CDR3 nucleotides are TGCAGCGTTCAAACTAGCGGTTTCTCCTACGAGCAGTACTTC. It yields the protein CSVQTSGFSYEQYF.

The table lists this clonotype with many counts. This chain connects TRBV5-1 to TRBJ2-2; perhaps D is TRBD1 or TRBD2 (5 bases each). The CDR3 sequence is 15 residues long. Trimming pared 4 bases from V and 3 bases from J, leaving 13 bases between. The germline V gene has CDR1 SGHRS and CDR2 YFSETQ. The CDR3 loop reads CASSLPRGDTGELFF. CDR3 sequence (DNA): TGCGCCAGCAGCCTACCCCGAGGGGACACCGGGGAGCTGTTTTTT. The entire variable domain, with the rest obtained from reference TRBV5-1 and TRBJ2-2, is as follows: KAGVTQTPRYLIKTRGQQVTLSCSPISGHRSVSWYQQTPGQGLQFLFEYFSETQRNKGNFPGRFSGRQFSNSRSEMNVSTLELGDSALYLCASSLPRGDTGELFFGEGSRLTVL.

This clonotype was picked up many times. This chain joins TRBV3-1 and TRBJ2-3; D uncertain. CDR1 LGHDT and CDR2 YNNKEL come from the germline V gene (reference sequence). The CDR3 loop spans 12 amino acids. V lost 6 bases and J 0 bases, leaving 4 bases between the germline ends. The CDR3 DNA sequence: TGTGCCAGCAGGGACAGCACAGATACGCAGTATTTT. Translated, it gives CASRDSTDTQYF.

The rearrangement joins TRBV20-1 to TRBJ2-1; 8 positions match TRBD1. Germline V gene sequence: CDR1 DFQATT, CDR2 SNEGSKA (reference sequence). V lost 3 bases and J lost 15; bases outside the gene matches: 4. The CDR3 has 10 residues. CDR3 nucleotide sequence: TGCAGTGCTAGGTCGGACAGGGTGTTCTTC. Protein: CSARSDRVFF.

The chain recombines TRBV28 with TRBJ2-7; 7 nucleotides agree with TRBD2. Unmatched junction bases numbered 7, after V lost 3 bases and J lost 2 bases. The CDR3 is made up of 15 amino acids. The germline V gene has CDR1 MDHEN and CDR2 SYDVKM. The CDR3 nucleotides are TGTGCCAGCAGTTTCCAGTGGCGGGAGCCCTACGAGCAGTACTTC. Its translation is CASSFQWREPYEQYF.

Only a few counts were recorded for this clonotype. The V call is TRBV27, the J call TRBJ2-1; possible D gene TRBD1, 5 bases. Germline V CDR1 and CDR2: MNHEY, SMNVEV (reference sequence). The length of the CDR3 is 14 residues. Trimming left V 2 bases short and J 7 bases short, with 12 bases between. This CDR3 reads CASSLGRGFNEQFF. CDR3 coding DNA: TGTGCCAGCAGTTTAGGAAGGGGTTTTAATGAGCAGTTCTTC.

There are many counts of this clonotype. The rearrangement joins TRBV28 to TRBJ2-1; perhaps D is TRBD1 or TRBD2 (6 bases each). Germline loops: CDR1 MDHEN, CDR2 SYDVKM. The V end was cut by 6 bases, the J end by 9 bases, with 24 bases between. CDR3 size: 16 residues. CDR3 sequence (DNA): TGTGCCAGCAGCTCAGGGGACTTAGGCAATTGGGGTGAGCAGTTCTTC. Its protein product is CASSSGDLGNWGEQFF.

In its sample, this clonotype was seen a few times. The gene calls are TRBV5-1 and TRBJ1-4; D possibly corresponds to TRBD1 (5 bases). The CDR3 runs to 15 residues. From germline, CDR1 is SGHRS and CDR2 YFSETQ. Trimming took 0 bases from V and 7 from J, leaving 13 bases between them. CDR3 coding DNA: TGCGCCAGCAGCTTGGCCGGGGCGAGAGTTGAAAAACTGTTTTTT. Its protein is CASSLAGARVEKLFF.